Below are 20 T cell receptor beta chains sequenced from a single sample in a study of T cells in Graves' hyperthyroidism and ophthalmopathy. Amplification of TCR beta CDR3 regions used RNA as the template. HTBI primers were the set used in a first-round RT-PCR of the TCR CDR3. TCRdb processed the multiplex PCR reads anew with MiXCR; each CDR3 protein has one entry. The sample comprises approximately 640,000 distinct CDR3 sequences, over 40% of which are singletons, and roughly 7.2% rests with the top ten. The specimen was peripheral blood or thyroid tissue (not recorded which). These receptor sequences come from an adult man with Graves' disease, either hyperthyroidism or ophthalmopathy (not recorded which).

V is TRBV7-9 and J is TRBJ2-5; D perhaps matches TRBD1 (6 bases). This CDR3 region has 14 residues. CDR1 is SEHNR, CDR2 FQNEAQ, per germline (reference sequence). Trimming removed 2 bases from V and 5 bases from J, with 12 bases in between. CDR3 bases: TGTGCCAGCAGCTTATTAACAGGGCCCGAGACCCAGTACTTC. Protein sequence: CASSLLTGPETQYF. Drawing the rest from reference TRBV7-9 and TRBJ2-5, the complete variable domain is DTGVSQNPRHKITKRGQNVTFRCDPISEHNRLYWYRQTLGQGPEFLTYFQNEAQLEKSRLLSDRFSAERPKGSFSTLEIQRTEQGDSAMYLCASSLLTGPETQYFGPGTRLLVL.

In its sample, this clonotype was seen many times. This chain connects TRBV15 to TRBJ1-1; no clear D gene. V lost 3 bases, J lost 13 bases, and 18 bases lay in between. In germline, CDR1 is LNHNV, CDR2 YYDKDF (reference sequence). The CDR3 covers 13 residues. For the CDR3, the DNA is TGTGCCACCAGCAGTGGGTCGCTTCTCCCGTTTTTCTTT. Its translation: CATSSGSLLPFFF.

As regards this clonotype: The conserved final phenylalanine or tryptophan is absent from the CDR3, which likely points to a read error. The DNA is left out, because the CDR3 cannot be placed on it with certainty; the CDR3 is given as TCRdb lists it. The genes are TRBV2 and TRBJ2-7; the table calls TRBD1, which could not be checked here. Germline values: CDR1 SNHLY, CDR2 FYNNEI. Ends included, the CDR3 has 8 residues. CDR3 sequence: CASSEWGA.

The chain uses TRBV19 and TRBJ1-1, with a possible D match to TRBD1 (5 bases). V was trimmed by 7 bases and J by 0 bases, leaving 15 bases between them. CDR1 and CDR2 from the germline V gene are LNHDA and SQIVND (reference sequence). This CDR3 comprises 15 residues. Here the CDR3 reads CASKEGFMMNTEAFF. The CDR3 DNA reads TGTGCCAGTAAGGAGGGGTTTATGATGAACACTGAAGCTTTCTTT.

The V call is TRBV25-1, the J call TRBJ1-2, with 8 positions matching TRBD1. Germline V gene sequence: CDR1 MGHDK, CDR2 SYGVNS. CDR3 length: 12 residues. Trimming removed 8 bases from V and 3 bases from J; junction bases left unmatched: 2. The CDR3 sequence: CASQGADYGYTF. The CDR3 DNA sequence: TGTGCCAGCCAGGGGGCGGACTATGGCTACACCTTC.

A word on this clonotype: Its ends do not fully match the called genes, so a read error is possible. The J gene is TRBJ1-2, the V gene TRBV7-2, with a possible D match to TRBD1 (5 bases). This CDR3 spans 16 amino acids. The germline V gene encodes CDR1 SGHTA and CDR2 FQGNSA. The CDR3 loop is CASSYSATGVSYDYTF. The CDR3 nucleotides are TGTGCCAGCAGCTACTCGGCAACGGGGGTTAGCTATGACTACACCTTC.

V gene TRBV9 combines with J gene TRBJ1-4, with 7 bases that match TRBD1. In germline, CDR1 is SGDLS, CDR2 YYNGEE. CDR3 length: 16 residues. The ends lost 4 bases at V and 3 bases at J; junction bases unmatched: 9. The CDR3, as DNA: TGTGCCAGCAGCCTCCGCAGGGGGTGGGCTAATGAAAAACTGTTTTTT. Its translation: CASSLRRGWANEKLFF.

A few counts support this clonotype. The V call is TRBV20-1, the J call TRBJ1-4, with 7 bases matching TRBD1. Germline-derived CDR1 and CDR2 are DFQATT and SNEGSKA (reference sequence). CDR3 length: 15 residues. The junction had 7 bases not matched to a gene; V was cut back by 1 base and J by 5 bases. Written as DNA, the CDR3 is TGCAGTGCTAGAGCCACAGGGGTGTTCAATGAAAAACTGTTTTTT. Residues: CSARATGVFNEKLFF.

Here the CDR3 reads CSVEVGLGTGDRNGYTF. CDR3 DNA: TGCAGCGTTGAAGTAGGTCTAGGGACAGGGGATCGCAATGGCTACACCTTC. V is TRBV29-1 and J is TRBJ1-2, with 10 positions matching TRBD1. Germline V lookup: CDR1 SQVTM, CDR2 ANQGSEA. The trim removed 1 base at V and 6 bases at J, leaving 14 bases unmatched. The CDR3 is 17 residues long. Combining the CDR3 with reference TRBV29-1 and TRBJ1-2 gives the whole variable domain SAVISQKPSRDICQRGTSLTIQCQVDSQVTMMFWYRQQPGQSLTLIATANQGSEATYESGFVIDKFPISRPNLTFSTLTVSNMSPEDSSIYLCSVEVGLGTGDRNGYTFGSGTRLTVV.

This chain uses TRBV11-2 with TRBJ2-5; the match to TRBD1 covers 8 bases. The CDR3 runs to 16 residues. The V segment lost 1 base and the J segment 5 bases; nucleotides outside the gene matches: 9. CDR1 is SGHAT, CDR2 FQNNGV, per germline. The CDR3 here is CASSLAKGQGEETQYF. For the CDR3, the DNA is TGTGCCAGCAGCTTAGCCAAAGGACAGGGAGAGGAGACCCAGTACTTC.

The V call is TRBV20-1, the J call TRBJ1-2; TRBD1 might be the D (5 bases). The CDR3 length is 15 residues. V was cut by 0 bases and J by 1 base, with 12 bases left in between. The germline gives CDR1 DFQATT, CDR2 SNEGSKA (reference sequence). Here the CDR3 DNA reads TGCAGTGCTAGAGATTATAAGACAGATAACTATGGCTACACCTTC. Protein product: CSARDYKTDNYGYTF.

This clonotype came up a few times. The rearrangement links TRBV12-3 or TRBV12-4 to TRBJ1-5; TRBD1 is a possible D gene (6 bases). This CDR3 is built from 15 residues. The ends were cut back, 7 bases at V and 0 bases at J, with 13 bases in the middle. The DNA for the CDR3 is TGTGCCAGCACCACGGACAGAACTAGCAATCAGCCCCAGCATTTT. Translation: CASTTDRTSNQPQHF.

The rearrangement joins TRBV6-1 to TRBJ2-5; the D is unclear. The CDR3 length is 15 residues. Germline CDR1 and CDR2: MNHNS and SASEGT. Trimming removed 3 bases from V and 2 bases from J, with 13 bases in between. CDR3 amino acids: CASSDSGGEQETQYF. The CDR3 nucleotides are TGTGCCAGCAGTGATTCTGGCGGAGAACAAGAGACCCAGTACTTC.

On this clonotype: A much larger clone differs from this one at a single base, so this may be a read error. The rearrangement joins TRBV24-1 to TRBJ1-1; D is undetermined. The germline gives CDR1 KGHDR, CDR2 SFDVKD. The CDR3 has 13 amino acids. Trimming took off 2 bases at V and 7 bases at J, with 10 bases between the two ends. Here the CDR3 reads CATSDSPLGEAFF. CDR3 in DNA: TGTGCCACCAGTGATTCCCCCCTCGGTGAAGCTTTCTTT.

This clonotype was observed a few times. The chain employs TRBV5-1 and TRBJ2-7, with 9 nucleotides matching TRBD1. V dropped 0 bases and J dropped 3; count of bases not matched to a gene: 7. The CDR3 has 16 amino acids. Germline V lookup: CDR1 SGHRS, CDR2 YFSETQ. The CDR3 coding sequence is TGCGCCAGCAGCTTGGCTAGGACAGGGGCTCTCTACGAGCAGTACTTC. This sequence encodes CASSLARTGALYEQYF. The full variable domain, rest sourced from reference TRBV5-1 and TRBJ2-7, is KAGVTQTPRYLIKTRGQQVTLSCSPISGHRSVSWYQQTPGQGLQFLFEYFSETQRNKGNFPGRFSGRQFSNSRSEMNVSTLELGDSALYLCASSLARTGALYEQYFGPGTRLTVT.

This chain joins TRBV6-5 and TRBJ2-7; TRBD1 or TRBD2 may be the D gene (5 bases each). V lost 2 bases to trimming and J lost 1 base, with 9 bases between them. Per germline, CDR1 MNHEY and CDR2 SVGAGI. The CDR3 consists of 14 residues. CDR3 sequence reads: CASSYGTASYEQYF. CDR3 nucleotide sequence: TGTGCCAGCAGTTACGGGACGGCGTCCTACGAGCAGTACTTC.

This clonotype was detected many times. The V and J genes are TRBV2 and TRBJ2-7; 9 bases line up with TRBD2. Germline loops: CDR1 SNHLY, CDR2 FYNNEI. V lost 6 bases, J lost 2 bases, and 8 bases stayed unmatched. The CDR3 has 15 amino acids. The CDR3 nucleotides are TGTGCCAGCAGCGTGGGACTAGCCGGGGCCTACGAGCAGTACTTC. Its protein is CASSVGLAGAYEQYF.

There are a few counts of this clonotype. The V call is TRBV7-9, the J call TRBJ2-5; D is possibly TRBD2 (7 bases). This CDR3 spans 14 amino acids. Trimming left V 3 bases short and J 5 bases short, with 13 bases between. Per the germline V gene, CDR1 is SEHNR and CDR2 is FQNEAQ (reference sequence). CDR3 sequence reads: CASSFEGGGETQYF. CDR3 sequence (DNA): TGTGCCAGCAGCTTTGAGGGAGGGGGTGAGACCCAGTACTTC.

Many counts were recorded for this clonotype. This rearrangement joins TRBV2 to TRBJ2-2; D ambiguous. CDR1 is SNHLY, CDR2 FYNNEI, per germline. This CDR3 is 13 amino acids long. Trimming removed 3 bases from V and 6 bases from J, with 8 bases in between. CDR3 amino acids: CASSDSLAGELFF. The CDR3 bases are TGTGCCAGCAGTGATTCTCTAGCCGGGGAGCTGTTTTTT. Together with reference TRBV2 and TRBJ2-2, the CDR3 gives the full variable domain: EPEVTQTPSHQVTQMGQEVILRCVPISNHLYFYWYRQILGQKVEFLVSFYNNEISEKSEIFDDQFSVERPDGSNFTLKIRSTKLEDSAMYFCASSDSLAGELFFGEGSRLTVL.

The chain is built from TRBV7-8 and TRBJ1-6; no clear D gene. The V end was cut by 5 bases, the J end by 15 bases, with 5 bases between. CDR3 length equals 9 residues. Germline V gene data show CDR1 as SGHVS and CDR2 as FQNEAQ. CDR3: CASSPRLHF. CDR3 nucleotide sequence: TGTGCCAGCAGCCCCCGCCTCCACTTT.